These 18 T cell receptor beta chains share one sample of origin, sequenced in a study of blood T cell repertoires in COVID-19. Assay: immunoSEQ multiplex PCR; the TCRdb copy retains only in-frame clones and omits some. The sample lists about 220,000 clones, 80% occurring once. Source material: peripheral blood. These receptors originate from a woman between 65 and 79 years old with acute or convalescent COVID-19.

The V gene is TRBV18, the J gene TRBJ2-7; the match to TRBD1 covers 8 bases. The V segment lost 3 bases and the J segment 5 bases; nucleotides outside the gene matches: 3. Germline V gene sequence: CDR1 KGHSH, CDR2 LQKENI. The CDR3 has 13 residues. CDR3 coding DNA: TGTGCCAGCTCACCGGCAGGGGGCCACGAGCAGTACGTC. It yields the protein CASSPAGGHEQYV.

This clone was seen only once. The gene calls are TRBV6-5 and TRBJ1-5; a possible D gene is TRBD1 (6 bases). Between the trimmed V and J ends, which lost 6 bases and 4 bases, there was a span of 16 bases. The CDR3 loop spans 15 amino acids. Germline V gives CDR1 MNHEY, CDR2 SVGAGI. The CDR3 sequence is CASSLRTEPNQPQHF. In DNA, the CDR3 is TGTGCCAGCAGCCTGAGGACAGAACCAAATCAGCCCCAGCATTTT.

This clone has just a few counts. V is TRBV29-1 and J is TRBJ2-1, with 9 bases identical to TRBD2. V was clipped by 1 base and J by 8 bases; unmatched bases: 6. The CDR3 extends over 14 amino acids. CDR1 and CDR2 (germline): SQVTM, ANQGSEA. CDR3 sequence (DNA): TGCAGCGTTGAAGGGCGCGGGGGGGCCGATGAGCAGTTCTTC. It codes for CSVEGRGGADEQFF.

This chain uses TRBV18 with TRBJ1-1; TRBD1 is a possible D gene (6 bases). Germline V gives CDR1 KGHSH, CDR2 LQKENI. This CDR3 is built from 14 residues. The V end was cut by 1 base, the J end by 4 bases, with 10 bases between. CDR3 in DNA: TGTGCCAGCTCACCACGAACAGGGAGCACTGAAGCTTTCTTT. Translating it yields CASSPRTGSTEAFF. The whole variable domain, filled in from reference TRBV18 and TRBJ1-1, reads NAGVMQNPRHLVRRRGQEARLRCSPMKGHSHVYWYRQLPEEGLKFMVYLQKENIIDESGMPKERFSAEFPKEGPSILRIQQVVRGDSAAYFCASSPRTGSTEAFFGQGTRLTVV.

Many counts were recorded for this clone. The chain has TRBV18 and TRBJ2-5; D ambiguous. The V gene's germline CDR1 is KGHSH and CDR2 LQKENI. The CDR3 is 11 amino acids. Trimming shortened V by 5 bases and J by 7 bases, and 8 bases separated the two germline ends. The CDR3 loop is CASSESGTQYF. The CDR3 region has the DNA TGTGCCAGCTCAGAGTCAGGGACCCAGTACTTC.

The chain uses TRBV7-3 and TRBJ1-5, with 11 bases aligning to TRBD1. The germline gives CDR1 SGHTA, CDR2 FQGTGA. The CDR3 has 14 residues. Trimming cost V 4 bases and J 5 bases; bases outside gene matches: 1. CDR3 loop: CASSSGQGDQPQHF. DNA for the CDR3: TGTGCCAGCAGCTCGGGACAGGGGGATCAGCCCCAGCATTTT.

The chain has TRBV7-2 and TRBJ2-7; 8 nucleotides match TRBD1. CDR3 length: 16 amino acids. The V gene end was trimmed by 4 bases and the J gene end by 3 bases; junction bases not matched to a gene: 11. The V gene's germline CDR1 is SGHTA and CDR2 FQGNSA. In DNA form, the CDR3 reads TGTGCCAGCAGCTCGCAGGGGGCTGGAGAGGGCTACGAGCAGTACTTC. Translated, it gives CASSSQGAGEGYEQYF.

The chain joins TRBV20-1 to TRBJ2-3; D gene uncertain. The CDR3 contains 11 residues. Between the trimmed V and J ends, which lost 5 bases and 5 bases, there was a span of 8 bases. Germline lookup yields CDR1 DFQATT and CDR2 SNEGSKA (reference sequence). CDR3 sequence reads: CSARRRDTQYF. As DNA, the CDR3 is TGCAGTGCTCGCCGGAGAGATACGCAGTATTTT.

The rearrangement uses TRBV6-2 or TRBV6-3 and TRBJ2-3; perhaps TRBD1 as D (5 bases). V lost 2 bases and J lost 0, with 12 bases in between. The CDR3 covers 16 residues. Germline CDR1 MNHEY, CDR2 SVGEGT. The CDR3 here is CASSYVQTGSTDTQYF. In DNA, the CDR3 is TGTGCCAGCAGTTACGTCCAAACAGGAAGCACAGATACGCAGTATTTT.

The chain recombines TRBV28 with TRBJ1-2, with TRBD1 as a possible D gene (5 bases). The CDR3 is 14 residues long. Trimming stripped 4 bases from V and 0 bases from J, with 9 bases between. Germline V gene lookup returns CDR1 MDHEN and CDR2 SYDVKM. The CDR3 sequence: CASSSSTANYGYTF. CDR3 nucleotide sequence: TGTGCCAGCAGTTCGTCGACAGCTAACTATGGCTACACCTTC.

The chain is built from TRBV19 and TRBJ2-2, with a tentative D call TRBD2 (5 bases). The CDR3 consists of 12 residues. Trimming took 4 bases from V and 8 from J, leaving 8 bases between them. The germline V gene has CDR1 LNHDA and CDR2 SQIVND (reference sequence). In DNA form, the CDR3 reads TGTGCCAGTAGTAAAACTAGGGGGGAGCTGTTTTTT. Protein: CASSKTRGELFF.

This rearrangement joins TRBV5-3 to TRBJ1-2; 7 bases match TRBD1. TRBV5-3 is recorded as an ORF, its role being uncertain. With 0 bases clipped from V and 7 bases from J, the junction kept 3 bases outside the gene matches. The CDR3 consists of 13 residues. The CDR3: CARSLEPGGGYTF. The CDR3 DNA reads as TGTGCCAGAAGCTTGGAGCCAGGGGGTGGCTACACCTTC.

This chain links TRBV5-1 with TRBJ2-7, with 9 positions matching TRBD1. V shed 4 bases and J 6 bases; nucleotides not matched to a gene: 8. CDR1 and CDR2 (germline): SGHRS, YFSETQ. The CDR3 spans 14 residues. The CDR3, as DNA: TGCGCCAGCAGCCCCGGGACAGGGTCTCTCGAGCAGTACTTC. Amino acids: CASSPGTGSLEQYF.

This clone was observed a handful of times. Other DNA sequences within the sample encode an identical CDR3. This sequence joins TRBV24-1 and TRBJ2-3, with a weak D call TRBD2 (6 bases). CDR1 is KGHDR, CDR2 SFDVKD, per germline. Trimming left V 8 bases short and J 4 bases short, with 9 bases between. This CDR3 region has 12 residues. CDR3 protein: CATNAGSDTQYF. The CDR3 DNA reads as TGTGCCACCAACGCGGGGTCAGATACGCAGTATTTT.

The J gene is TRBJ2-3, the V gene TRBV5-8; 9 nucleotides line up with TRBD2. Germline V gives CDR1 SGHTS, CDR2 YDEGEE. The CDR3 extends over 15 amino acids. Losses at the gene ends were 4 bases for V and 0 bases for J; bases not matched to a gene: 3. As DNA, the CDR3 is TGTGCCAGCAGCCGAGCGGGGGGAAGCACAGATACGCAGTATTTT. Its protein product is CASSRAGGSTDTQYF.

This rearrangement joins TRBV28 to TRBJ1-3, with TRBD1 identical over 11 bases. CDR1 is MDHEN and CDR2 is SYDVKM in the germline V gene. This CDR3 region has 18 residues. V was pared by 2 bases and J by 8 bases, with 14 bases of the junction left unmatched. The CDR3 bases are TGTGCCAGCAGTTTACCGGGACAGGGGGTTCCGGGGTCGGACACCATATATTTT. Its translation: CASSLPGQGVPGSDTIYF.

This clone was seen only a few times. The chain couples TRBV11-1 to TRBJ2-1; D possibly corresponds to TRBD1 (6 bases). The V end lost 5 bases, the J end lost 5 bases, and 13 bases lay between the germline ends. There are 14 residues in the CDR3. The germline gives CDR1 SGHAT, CDR2 FQDESV (reference sequence). Here the CDR3 reads CASSAWGRDNEQFF. CDR3 nucleotide sequence: TGTGCCAGCAGCGCGTGGGGGCGAGACAATGAGCAGTTCTTC. Full variable domain (outside the CDR3, taken from reference TRBV11-1 and TRBJ2-1): EAEVAQSPRYKITEKSQAVAFWCDPISGHATLYWYRQILGQGPELLVQFQDESVVDDSQLPKDRFSAERLKGVDSTLKIQPAELGDSAMYLCASSAWGRDNEQFFGPGTRLTVL.

This clone was seen just once. J is TRBJ2-1 and V is TRBV5-1, with 8 bases identical to TRBD2. Germline V CDR1 and CDR2: SGHRS, YFSETQ. The CDR3 is 15 amino acids. The junction had 9 bases not matched to a gene; V was cut back by 4 bases and J by 6 bases. Here the CDR3 DNA reads TGCGCCAGCAGCCGTGAAGGCGGGGGGACCAATGAGCAGTTCTTC. It translates to CASSREGGGTNEQFF.